Listed below are T cell receptor beta chains from one sample, sequenced in a study of blood T cell repertoires in COVID-19. Profiling relied on immunoSEQ multiplex PCR, and the TCRdb table lists in-frame clones only, not all of them. The table lists under 150,000 clones, around 82% of them singletons. The sequenced material came from PBMCs or T cells enriched from blood (not recorded which). The receptors derive from a man over 45 in a cohort exposed to, infected with or recovered from COVID-19 (not recorded which). The CDR3 runs from the conserved cysteine through the conserved F or W. The D gene is left open where the match is weak. Only some rows state a clone size, as once, few, many or a class for expanded clones.

>.|TRBJ1-5|TRBV19|TRBD1
TGTGCCAGTATGCACGGACAGGGCCATCAGCCCCAGCATTTT
CASMHGQGHQPQHF
>.|TRBJ1-6|TRBV6-6|.
TGTGCCAGCAGTCCCTTCCCGCAGGGTTCTTCACCCCTCCACTTT
CASSPFPQGSSPLHF
>.|TRBJ2-3|TRBV24-1|TRBD2
TGTGCCACCAGTGATCTAGCGGGAGCAGGTGCGGGTACGCAGTATTTT
CATSDLAGAGAGTQYF
>.|TRBJ2-7|TRBV27|TRBD2
TGTGCCAGCAGTTTGATGGCGGGGGTAGACGAGCAGTACTTC
CASSLMAGVDEQYF
>few|TRBJ2-6|TRBV19|.
TGTGCCAGTAGTCCCTCGCCAGGGGCCCTCTCTGGGGCCAACGTCCTGACTTTC
CASSPSPGALSGANVLTF
>.|TRBJ1-2|TRBV2|.
TGTGCCAGCAGTGAATTTGTTGTAGCTGGCTATGGCTACACCTTC
CASSEFVVAGYGYTF
>.|TRBJ2-3|TRBV6-6|TRBD2
TGTGCCAGCAGTCCTTCGGAGGTAGCGGGGAGTTTTGGCACAGATACGCAGTATTTT
CASSPSEVAGSFGTDTQYF
>.|TRBJ2-6|TRBV19|.
TGTGCCAGTAGCACAACTGGGGCCAACGTCCTGACTTTC
CASSTTGANVLTF
>.|TRBJ2-5|TRBV29-1|.
TGCAGCCCAGCTACTAGAGAGACCCAGTACTTC
CSPATRETQYF
>.|TRBJ1-2|TRBV30|.
TGTGCCTGGAGTACGCTTCTAAGCGGCTACACCTTC
CAWSTLLSGYTF
>once|TRBJ1-6|TRBV7-8|.
TGTGCCAGCAGCACGTTCATCCCACAGGGCCTAAATTCACCCCTCCACTTT
CASSTFIPQGLNSPLHF
>.|TRBJ1-6|TRBV10-2|TRBD1
TGCGCCAGCAGTACAGGGGGAAATTCACCCCTCCACTTT
CASSTGGNSPLHF
>.|TRBJ1-5|TRBV11-2|.
TGTGCCAGCAGCTTAGGAACTTTTCAGCCCCAGCATTTT
CASSLGTFQPQHF
>once|TRBJ1-5|TRBV6-5|TRBD1
TGTGCCAGTGAACAGGGGAGCAATCAGCCCCAGCATTTT
CASEQGSNQPQHF
>few|TRBJ1-2|TRBV5-4|.
TGTGCCAGCAGCTTGGACGCGGGACTAGCTAACTATGGCTACACCTTC
CASSLDAGLANYGYTF
>.|TRBJ2-2|TRBV7-2|TRBD2
TGTGCCAGCAGACCCACTAGCGGAAACGGGGAGCTGTTTTTT
CASRPTSGNGELFF
>.|TRBJ2-7|TRBV2|.
TGTGCCAGCAGCAGACTCTCCTACGAGCAGTACTTC
CASSRLSYEQYF
>.|TRBJ2-7|TRBV27|TRBD1
TGTGCCAGCAGTTTTGGGACAGCCACCTACGAGCAGTACTTC
CASSFGTATYEQYF
>.|TRBJ2-1|TRBV5-1|.
TGCGCCAGCAGCTTGGCCGTGGCAGCGGGTAGCAATGAGCAGTTCTTC
CASSLAVAAGSNEQFF
>.|TRBJ2-5|TRBV6-5|TRBD1
TGTGCCAGCAGCCCGAGACAGGGTCTCTCGGAGACCCAGTACTTC
CASSPRQGLSETQYF
>.|TRBJ2-3|TRBV20-1|.
TGCAGTGCTAGAGCTACAGATACGCAGTATTTT
CSARATDTQYF
>.|TRBJ1-5|TRBV7-9|.
TGTGCCAGCAGCTTATGGACTTTCGGGGGAAGGGACAATCAGCCCCAGCATTTT
CASSLWTFGGRDNQPQHF